The 14 T cell receptor beta chains below come from one sample, sequenced in a study of shared clonotypes between healthy human individuals. The data were produced by immunoSEQ multiplex PCR, yet TCRdb's version contains in-frame clones alone and is incomplete. The profile covers approximately 2.5 million clones, with approximately 94% appearing a single time and about 0.39% taken by the ten largest. What was sequenced was naive CD4+ T cells from PBMCs. Subset here: CD45RA+ positively selected. Every receptor here comes from a man younger than 35 in good health. Some clones in this sample may be carry-over from other donors' samples.

The CDR3 DNA follows: TGTGCCTGGAGTAAGTTCCGGGGGCTGCAGACCCAGTACTTC. This codes for CAWSKFRGLQTQYF. J is TRBJ2-5 and V is TRBV30; D is tentatively TRBD1 or TRBD2 (6 bases each). This CDR3 spans 14 amino acids. The ends were cut back, 2 bases at V and 6 bases at J, with 16 bases in the middle. The germline CDR1 and CDR2 sequences are GTSNPN and SVGIG (reference sequence).

This chain links TRBV29-1 with TRBJ1-2; D gene unclear. CDR3 length equals 11 residues. Germline assignment: CDR1 SQVTM and CDR2 ANQGSEA. V shed 4 bases and J shed 7 bases, with 10 bases lying between them. The CDR3 bases are TGCAGCGTTGTGGGGTTAGCTGGCTACACCTTC. Protein: CSVVGLAGYTF.

This chain uses TRBV28 with TRBJ1-5; D remains unclear. The length of the CDR3 is 16 residues. The germline gives CDR1 MDHEN, CDR2 SYDVKM. Trimming pared 5 bases from V and 0 bases from J, leaving 14 bases between. The DNA for the CDR3 is TGTGCCAGCAGTCCTCGGGGTAGGTATAGCAATCAGCCCCAGCATTTT. Encoded protein: CASSPRGRYSNQPQHF.

The CDR3 region has the DNA TGCGCCAGCAGCCCGGCCCTGGATCCTTCTACGGAGCAGTACTTC. This encodes CASSPALDPSTEQYF. The chain carries TRBV5-1 and TRBJ2-7; no clear D. Trimming stripped 4 bases from V and 7 bases from J, with 21 bases between. The CDR3 covers 15 residues. CDR1 SGHRS and CDR2 YFSETQ come from the germline V gene.

The chain has TRBV10-3 and TRBJ2-4, with D unclear. The V and J ends lost 4 bases and 2 bases respectively, with 9 bases between them. CDR1 is ENHRY and CDR2 is SYGVKD in the germline V gene. The CDR3 sequence is 14 residues long. In DNA form, the CDR3 reads TGTGCCATCAGTGTAGAAGGTTCCAAAAACATTCAGTACTTC. This codes for CAISVEGSKNIQYF.

The V gene is TRBV7-6, the J gene TRBJ2-2; TRBD2 matches at 11 bases. The CDR3 runs to 18 residues. The V and J ends lost 2 bases and 6 bases, in that order; junction bases with no gene match: 11. Germline V gene lookup returns CDR1 SGHVS and CDR2 FNYEAQ. CDR3 nucleotide sequence: TGTGCCAGCAGCTTAAGTCGTAGCGGGAGGGCCGGGTCCGGGGAGCTGTTTTTT. Its translation: CASSLSRSGRAGSGELFF.

V and J are TRBV7-8 and TRBJ2-1; TRBD2 agrees at 13 bases. Germline CDR1 and CDR2: SGHVS and FQNEAQ. The ends lost 5 bases at V and 15 bases at J; junction bases unmatched: 7. CDR3 length equals 13 residues. The chain's CDR3 is CASSKILAGGPFF. The DNA of the CDR3 is TGTGCCAGCAGCAAGATACTAGCGGGAGGGCCGTTCTTC.

This rearrangement joins TRBV11-2 to TRBJ2-6; D uncertain. There are 13 residues in the CDR3. Germline values: CDR1 SGHAT, CDR2 FQNNGV. V dropped 2 bases and J dropped 6 bases, with 5 bases sitting between them. The CDR3 nucleotides read TGTGCCAGCAGCTTAAGGGAGGCCAACGTCCTGACTTTC. It encodes CASSLREANVLTF.

The chain carries TRBV19 and TRBJ2-7; 13 bases fit TRBD2. This CDR3 has 19 amino acids. Germline loops: CDR1 LNHDA, CDR2 SQIVND (reference sequence). V shed 5 bases and J 2 bases; nucleotides not matched to a gene: 15. CDR3 sequence (DNA): TGTGCCAGTAGTCCCGGGACTAGCGGGACTCTGGTTAATCCCTACGAGCAGTACTTC. Amino acids: CASSPGTSGTLVNPYEQYF.

In the case of this clone: The same CDR3 can be traced to other DNA sequences in this sample. The gene calls are TRBV28 and TRBJ2-3; D is unresolved. The germline CDR1 and CDR2 sequences are MDHEN and SYDVKM. The CDR3 loop spans 12 amino acids. Trimming removed 4 bases at V and 4 bases at J, with 6 bases between. The chain's CDR3 is CASSSGADTQYF. The CDR3 region has the DNA TGTGCCAGCAGTTCTGGAGCAGATACGCAGTATTTT. Complete variable domain (other parts from reference TRBV28 and TRBJ2-3): DVKVTQSSRYLVKRTGEKVFLECVQDMDHENMFWYRQDPGLGLRLIYFSYDVKMKEKGDIPEGYSVSREKKERFSLILESASTNQTSMYLCASSSGADTQYFGPGTRLTVL.

The genes are TRBV5-1 and TRBJ2-7; 8 bases agree with TRBD1. V shed 4 bases and J 3 bases; nucleotides not matched to a gene: 9. CDR3 length: 15 residues. Germline CDR1 and CDR2: SGHRS and YFSETQ. The CDR3 region has the DNA TGCGCCAGCAGCGGCAGACAGGGGAACCTCTACGAGCAGTACTTC. The encoded protein is CASSGRQGNLYEQYF.

As concerns this clone: The same CDR3 arises from other DNA sequences in this sample as well. The CDR3 reads CASSPGTGGSYEQYF. The CDR3 DNA follows: TGTGCCAGCAGCCCAGGGACAGGGGGCTCCTACGAGCAGTACTTC. The gene calls are TRBV11-2 and TRBJ2-7, with 11 bases lining up with TRBD1. The CDR3 totals 15 residues. The V gene's germline CDR1 is SGHAT and CDR2 FQNNGV. Trimming took 5 bases from V and 0 from J; bases not matched to a gene: 3.

The table lists this clone with a count of one. The CDR3 DNA sequence: TGTGCCAGCAGCGTAGACGGGATCAGCCACGAGCAGTACTTC. Translated, it gives CASSVDGISHEQYF. The rearrangement links TRBV9 to TRBJ2-7, with TRBD2 as a possible D gene (5 bases). The V and J ends lost 0 bases and 5 bases respectively, with 12 bases between them. The CDR3 is 14 amino acids. Germline-derived CDR1 and CDR2 are SGDLS and YYNGEE.

The chain links TRBV27 to TRBJ1-6; a possible D gene is TRBD1 (5 bases). V shed 3 bases and J shed 8 bases, with 11 bases lying between them. Germline V gene lookup returns CDR1 MNHEY and CDR2 SMNVEV (reference sequence). The CDR3 runs to 14 residues. DNA for the CDR3: TGTGCCAGCAGTTTGTTAGGGGCTGATTCACCCCTCCACTTT. Protein product: CASSLLGADSPLHF.